This T cell receptor (beta chain) was found in a study of CD8 T cells in ankylosing spondylitis. This clonotype was counted ten times or more. TCRdb fed the 5' RACE reads into MiXCR, producing one record per CDR3 protein. This table holds 35,000 to 40,000 distinct CDR3 sequences, approximately 15% found once. This CDR3 region has 15 residues. Germline V gene lookup returns CDR1 SGHTA and CDR2 FQGNSA. Trimming shortened V by 5 bases and J by 2 bases, and 14 bases separated the two germline ends. The receptor's source is a male donor with ankylosing spondylitis or in good health (not recorded which). This chain connects TRBV7-2 to TRBJ2-3; no firm D call. Material: blood. CDR3 in amino acids: CASSAMTTSTDTQYF. The CDR3 DNA reads as TGTGCCAGCAGCGCGATGACGACTTCCACAGATACGCAGTATTTT.